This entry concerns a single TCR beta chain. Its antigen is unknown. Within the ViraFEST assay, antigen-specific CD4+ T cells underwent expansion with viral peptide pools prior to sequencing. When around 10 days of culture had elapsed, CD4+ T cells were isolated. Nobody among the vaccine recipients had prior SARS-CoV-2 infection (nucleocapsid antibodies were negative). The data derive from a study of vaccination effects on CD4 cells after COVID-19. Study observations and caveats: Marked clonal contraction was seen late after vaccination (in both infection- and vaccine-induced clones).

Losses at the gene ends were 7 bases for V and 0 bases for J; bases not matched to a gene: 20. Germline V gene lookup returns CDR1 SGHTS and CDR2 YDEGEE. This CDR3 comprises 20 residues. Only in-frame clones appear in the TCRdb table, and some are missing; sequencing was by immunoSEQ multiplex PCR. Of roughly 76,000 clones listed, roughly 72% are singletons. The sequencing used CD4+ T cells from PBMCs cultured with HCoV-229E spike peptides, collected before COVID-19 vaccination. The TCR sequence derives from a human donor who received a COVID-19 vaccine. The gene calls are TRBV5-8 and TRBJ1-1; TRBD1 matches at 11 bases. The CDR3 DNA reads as TGTGCCAGCCCTATCGGACAGGGGGCTACTTACAATGATTTGAACACTGAAGCTTTCTTT. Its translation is CASPIGQGATYNDLNTEAFF.